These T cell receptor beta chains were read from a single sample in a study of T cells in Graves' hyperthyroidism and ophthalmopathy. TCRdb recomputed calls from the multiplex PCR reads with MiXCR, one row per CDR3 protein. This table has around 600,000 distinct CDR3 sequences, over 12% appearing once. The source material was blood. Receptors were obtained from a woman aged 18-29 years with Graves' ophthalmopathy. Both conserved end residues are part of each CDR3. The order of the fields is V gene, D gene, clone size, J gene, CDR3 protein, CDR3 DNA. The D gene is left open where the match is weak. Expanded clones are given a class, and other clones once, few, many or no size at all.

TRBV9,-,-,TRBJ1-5,CASSVGGIGNQPQHF,TGTGCCAGCAGCGTAGGGGGGATCGGCAATCAGCCCCAGCATTTT
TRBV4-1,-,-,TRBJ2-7,CASSQDPRSSYEQYF,TGCGCCAGCAGCCAAGACCCTCGGAGCTCCTACGAGCAGTACTTC
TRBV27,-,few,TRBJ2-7,CASSWRSGSYEQYF,TGTGCCAGCAGTTGGAGGTCCGGCTCCTACGAGCAGTACTTC
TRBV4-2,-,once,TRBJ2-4,CASSQVPLVLASGARAKNIQYF,TGTGCCAGCAGCCAAGTGCCGCTAGTGTTAGCATCGGGGGCTCGAGCCAAAAACATTCAGTACTTC
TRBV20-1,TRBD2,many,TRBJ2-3,CRAPLAGVVDTQYF,TGCAGGGCTCCTTTAGCGGGAGTTGTAGATACGCAGTATTTT
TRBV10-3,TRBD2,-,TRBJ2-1,CAISEGEGGTSPYNEQFF,TGTGCCATCAGTGAGGGTGAGGGAGGGACTAGCCCCTACAATGAGCAGTTCTTC
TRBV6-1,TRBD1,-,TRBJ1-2,CASSNRQGDYGYTF,TGTGCCAGCTCAAATCGACAGGGGGACTATGGCTACACCTTC
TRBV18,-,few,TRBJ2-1,CASSPPAGEQFF,TGTGCCAGCTCACCGCCGGCTGGTGAGCAGTTCTTC
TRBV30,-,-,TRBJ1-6,CAWSVRSGFRANSPLHF,TGTGCCTGGAGTGTACGGTCGGGCTTTCGGGCTAATTCACCCCTCCACTTT
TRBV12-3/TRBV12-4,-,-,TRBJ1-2,CASSFSDDIRGYTF,TGTGCCAGCAGTTTTTCGGACGATATCAGAGGCTACACCTTC
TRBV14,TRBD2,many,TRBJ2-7,CASSQGYSGSREQYF,TGTGCCAGCAGCCAAGGATACAGCGGGAGTCGCGAGCAGTACTTC
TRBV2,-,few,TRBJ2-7,CASSEGGKRTIRGEQYF,TGTGCCAGCAGTGAAGGGGGGAAGAGGACTATCAGGGGCGAGCAGTACTTC
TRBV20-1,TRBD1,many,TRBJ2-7,CSARGIQGAFTYEQYF,TGCAGTGCTCGGGGGATACAGGGGGCCTTTACCTACGAGCAGTACTTC
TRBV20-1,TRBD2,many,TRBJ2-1,CSEKREGTSSYNEQFF,TGCAGTGAGAAGCGGGAGGGGACTAGCTCCTACAATGAGCAGTTCTTC
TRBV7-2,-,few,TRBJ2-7,CASSLDYRSYEQYF,TGTGCCAGCAGCTTAGATTACAGGTCCTACGAGCAGTACTTC
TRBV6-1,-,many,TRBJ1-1,CASSEGDYTEAFF,TGTGCCAGCAGCGAAGGGGACTACACTGAAGCTTTCTTT
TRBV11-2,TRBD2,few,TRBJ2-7,CAISSGDGPYEQYF,TGTGCCATAAGCAGCGGGGACGGACCCTACGAGCAGTACTTC
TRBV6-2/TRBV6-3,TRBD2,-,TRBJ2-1,CASSSATSASYNEQFF,TGTGCCAGCAGTTCCGCGACTAGCGCTAGTTACAATGAGCAGTTCTTC
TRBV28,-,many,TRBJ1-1,CASSPPGSTEAFF,TGTGCCAGCAGTCCCCCGGGCAGCACTGAAGCTTTCTTT
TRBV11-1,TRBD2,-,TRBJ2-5,CASSLDGPGLAGPGTQYF,TGTGCCAGCAGCTTAGACGGACCGGGACTAGCGGGTCCCGGGACCCAGTACTTC
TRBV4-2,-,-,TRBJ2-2,CASSQRGGQTNTGELFF,TGTGCCAGCAGCCAGCGGGGCGGACAAACAAACACCGGGGAGCTGTTTTTT
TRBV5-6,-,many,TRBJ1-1,CASSLGADEAFF,TGTGCCAGCAGCTTAGGGGCCGATGAAGCTTTCTTT
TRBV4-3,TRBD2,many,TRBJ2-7,CASSPFAGVYEQYF,TGCGCCAGCAGTCCGTTTGCGGGAGTGTACGAGCAGTACTTC
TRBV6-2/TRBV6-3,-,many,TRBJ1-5,CASSPFRDGPQPQHF,TGTGCCAGCAGTCCCTTCCGGGACGGTCCTCAGCCCCAGCATTTT
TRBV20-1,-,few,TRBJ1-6,CSARGSQRGVSYNSPLHF,TGCAGTGCTAGAGGAAGCCAGAGGGGAGTATCCTATAATTCACCCCTCCACTTT
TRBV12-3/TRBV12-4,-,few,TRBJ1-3,CASSLEGGHISPRYF,TGTGCCAGCAGTTTAGAAGGGGGACATATCTCCCCAAGGTATTTT